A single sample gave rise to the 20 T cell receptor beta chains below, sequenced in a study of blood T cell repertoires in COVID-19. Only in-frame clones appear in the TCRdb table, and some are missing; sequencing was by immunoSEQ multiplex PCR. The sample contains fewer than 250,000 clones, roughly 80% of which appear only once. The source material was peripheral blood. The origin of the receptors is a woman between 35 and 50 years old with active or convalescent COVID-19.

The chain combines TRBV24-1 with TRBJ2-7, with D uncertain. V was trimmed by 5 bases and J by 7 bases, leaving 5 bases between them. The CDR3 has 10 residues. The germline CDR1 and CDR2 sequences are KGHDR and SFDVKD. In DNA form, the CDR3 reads TGTGCCACCAGTGCCCGGGAGCAGTACTTC. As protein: CATSAREQYF.

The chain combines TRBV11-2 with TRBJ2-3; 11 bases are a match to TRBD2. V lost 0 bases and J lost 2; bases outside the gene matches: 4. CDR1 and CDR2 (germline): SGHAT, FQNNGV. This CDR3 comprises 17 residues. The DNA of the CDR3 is TGTGCCAGCAGCTTAGAGGGGACTAGCGGCCTCACAGATACGCAGTATTTT. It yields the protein CASSLEGTSGLTDTQYF.

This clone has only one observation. This CDR3 reads CASSLVSSGGNTIYF. The CDR3 nucleotides read TGTGCCAGCAGCTTAGTTTCCTCGGGAGGAAACACCATATATTTT. The chain joins TRBV7-9 to TRBJ1-3, with no clear D. The CDR3 is 15 residues long. CDR1 and CDR2 from the germline V gene are SEHNR and FQNEAQ (reference sequence). Trimming took 1 base from V and 4 from J, leaving 11 bases between them.

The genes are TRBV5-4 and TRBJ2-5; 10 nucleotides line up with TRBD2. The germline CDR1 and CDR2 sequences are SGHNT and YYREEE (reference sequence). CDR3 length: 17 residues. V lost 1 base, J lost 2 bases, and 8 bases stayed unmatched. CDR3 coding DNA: TGTGCCAGCAGCTTGAAGCGGGGGGGCCAGGTTCAAGAGACCCAGTACTTC. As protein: CASSLKRGGQVQETQYF.

The CDR3 nucleotides are TGTGCCAGCAGCCACTATCGGGGAACTGCTGAAGCTTTCTTT. Its translation: CASSHYRGTAEAFF. This chain connects TRBV7-9 to TRBJ1-1; the D is unclear. V lost 5 bases, J lost 6 bases, and 16 bases lay in between. The CDR3 runs to 14 residues. CDR1 is SEHNR and CDR2 is FQNEAQ in the germline V gene (reference sequence).

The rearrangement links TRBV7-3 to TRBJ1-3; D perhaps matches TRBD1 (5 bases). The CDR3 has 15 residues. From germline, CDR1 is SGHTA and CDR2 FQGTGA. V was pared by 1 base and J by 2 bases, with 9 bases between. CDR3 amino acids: CASSLNGGTGNTIYF. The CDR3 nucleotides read TGTGCCAGCAGCTTAAATGGGGGGACTGGAAACACCATATATTTT.

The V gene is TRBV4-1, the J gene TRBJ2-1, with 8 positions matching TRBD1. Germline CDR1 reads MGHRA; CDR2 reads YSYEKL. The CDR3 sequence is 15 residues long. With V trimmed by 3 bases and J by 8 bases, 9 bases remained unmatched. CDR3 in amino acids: CASSHRDRGGDEQFF. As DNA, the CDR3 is TGCGCCAGCAGCCACCGTGACAGGGGAGGCGATGAGCAGTTCTTC.

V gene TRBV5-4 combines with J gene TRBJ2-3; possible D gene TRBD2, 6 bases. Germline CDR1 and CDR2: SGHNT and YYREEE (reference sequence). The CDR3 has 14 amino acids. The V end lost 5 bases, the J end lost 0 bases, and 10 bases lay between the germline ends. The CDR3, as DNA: TGTGCCAGCAGACCTACTAGCAGCACAGATACGCAGTATTTT. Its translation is CASRPTSSTDTQYF.

The CDR3 spells CASSDSGGYNEQFF. CDR3 nucleotides: TGTGCCAGCAGTGATTCGGGAGGGTACAATGAGCAGTTCTTC. The chain has TRBV6-4 and TRBJ2-1; 8 bases map to TRBD2. In germline, CDR1 is MRHNA, CDR2 SNTAGT. V shed 3 bases, J shed 4 bases, and the junction held 2 bases outside the gene matches. The CDR3 spans 14 residues.

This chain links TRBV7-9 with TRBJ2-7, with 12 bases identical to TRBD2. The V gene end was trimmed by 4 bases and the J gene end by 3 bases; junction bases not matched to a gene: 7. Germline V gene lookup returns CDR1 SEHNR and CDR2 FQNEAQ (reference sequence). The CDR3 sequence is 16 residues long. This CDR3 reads CASSSPGLAGSYEQYF. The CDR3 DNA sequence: TGTGCCAGCAGCTCACCAGGACTAGCGGGGAGCTACGAGCAGTACTTC.

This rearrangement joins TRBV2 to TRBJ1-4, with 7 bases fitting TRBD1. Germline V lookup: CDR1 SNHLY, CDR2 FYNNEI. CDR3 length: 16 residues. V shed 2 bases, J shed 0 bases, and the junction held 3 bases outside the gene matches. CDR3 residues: CASSETGAATNEKLFF. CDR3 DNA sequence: TGTGCCAGCAGTGAAACAGGGGCGGCAACTAATGAAAAACTGTTTTTT.

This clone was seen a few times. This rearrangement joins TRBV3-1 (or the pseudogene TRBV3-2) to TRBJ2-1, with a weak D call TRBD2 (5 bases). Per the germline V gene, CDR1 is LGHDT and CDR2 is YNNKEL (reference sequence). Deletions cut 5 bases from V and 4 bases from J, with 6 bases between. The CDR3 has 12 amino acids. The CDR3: CASSRLYNEQFF. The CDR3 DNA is TGTGCCAGCAGCAGACTATACAATGAGCAGTTCTTC.

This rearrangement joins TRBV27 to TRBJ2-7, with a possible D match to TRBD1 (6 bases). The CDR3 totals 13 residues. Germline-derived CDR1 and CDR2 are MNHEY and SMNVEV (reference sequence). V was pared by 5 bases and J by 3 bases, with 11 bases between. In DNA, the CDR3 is TGTGCCAGCAGTAGACAGGCCGACTACGAGCAGTACTTC. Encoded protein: CASSRQADYEQYF.

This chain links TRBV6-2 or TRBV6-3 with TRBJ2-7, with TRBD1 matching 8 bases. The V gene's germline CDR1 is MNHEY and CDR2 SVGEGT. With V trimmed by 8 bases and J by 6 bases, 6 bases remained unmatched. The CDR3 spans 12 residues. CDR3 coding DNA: TGTGCCAGCGGCCGGACAGGGAGCGAGCAGTACTTC. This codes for CASGRTGSEQYF.

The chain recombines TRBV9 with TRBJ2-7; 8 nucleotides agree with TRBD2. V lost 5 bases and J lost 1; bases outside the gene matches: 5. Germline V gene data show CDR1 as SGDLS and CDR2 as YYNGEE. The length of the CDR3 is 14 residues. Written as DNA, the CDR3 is TGTGCCAGCAGTATAACTAGCGGTTCCTACGAGCAGTACTTC. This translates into CASSITSGSYEQYF.

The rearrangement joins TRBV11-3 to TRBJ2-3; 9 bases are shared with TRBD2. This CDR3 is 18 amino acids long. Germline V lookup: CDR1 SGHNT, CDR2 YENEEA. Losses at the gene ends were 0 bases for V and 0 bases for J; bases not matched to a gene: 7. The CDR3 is CASSLDRLAGFSTDTQYF. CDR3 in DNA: TGTGCCAGCAGCTTAGATCGGCTAGCGGGATTCAGCACAGATACGCAGTATTTT.

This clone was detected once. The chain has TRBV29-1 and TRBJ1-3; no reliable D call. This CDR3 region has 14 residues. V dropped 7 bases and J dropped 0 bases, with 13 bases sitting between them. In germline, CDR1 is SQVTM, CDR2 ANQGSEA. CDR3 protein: CSARSPRSGNTIYF. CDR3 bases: TGCAGCGCTAGATCCCCGCGCTCTGGAAACACCATATATTTT.

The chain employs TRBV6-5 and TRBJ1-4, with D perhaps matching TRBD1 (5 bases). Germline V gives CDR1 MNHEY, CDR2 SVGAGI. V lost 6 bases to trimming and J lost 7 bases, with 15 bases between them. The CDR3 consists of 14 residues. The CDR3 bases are TGTGCCAGCAGGGGCCCGGGGGGAAGTGAAAAACTGTTTTTT. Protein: CASRGPGGSEKLFF.

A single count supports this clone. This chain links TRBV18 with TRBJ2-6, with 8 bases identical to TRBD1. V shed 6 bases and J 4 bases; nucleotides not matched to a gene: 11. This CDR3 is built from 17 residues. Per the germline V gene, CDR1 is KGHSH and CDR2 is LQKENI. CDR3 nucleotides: TGTGCCAGCTCTGAACGCCGGACAGGGTACGGGGCCAACGTCCTGACTTTC. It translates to CASSERRTGYGANVLTF.

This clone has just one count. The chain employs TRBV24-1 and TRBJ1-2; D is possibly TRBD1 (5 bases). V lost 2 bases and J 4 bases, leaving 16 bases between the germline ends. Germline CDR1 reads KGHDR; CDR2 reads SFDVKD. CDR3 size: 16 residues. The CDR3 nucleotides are TGTGCCACCAGTGATTCTTGGAGCGGGACCGGCTATGGCTACACCTTC. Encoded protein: CATSDSWSGTGYGYTF.